A single sample is the source of the 20 T cell receptor beta chains below, sequenced in a study of identical twins. TCRdb independently ran MiXCR on the 5' RACE reads; one entry per CDR3 protein. Here the sample spans hundreds of thousands of distinct CDR3 sequences, about 7% being singletons. The same sample was also studied in work on yellow fever vaccine responses in identical twins.

Material: memory (CD45RO+) T cells sorted from blood. These receptors were taken from a woman aged 18-29 years in good health.

The chain carries TRBV7-9 and TRBJ2-2; the D is unclear. V was clipped by 2 bases and J by 4 bases, with 8 bases between them. The CDR3 spans 14 residues. Germline V gene sequence: CDR1 SEHNR, CDR2 FQNEAQ (reference sequence). The CDR3: CASSLNVGTGELFF. In DNA, the CDR3 is TGTGCCAGCAGCTTAAACGTGGGCACCGGGGAGCTGTTTTTT.

This clonotype was seen ten or more times. The J gene is TRBJ1-1, the V gene TRBV19; a weak D match, TRBD1 (6 bases). The germline CDR1 and CDR2 sequences are LNHDA and SQIVND (reference sequence). Between the trimmed V and J ends, which lost 7 bases and 2 bases, there was a span of 14 bases. The CDR3 runs 14 residues. The CDR3: CASIRTESNTEAFF. CDR3 DNA sequence: TGTGCCAGTATCCGGACAGAAAGTAACACTGAAGCTTTCTTT.

This clonotype was found many times. The DNA is omitted, as the CDR3 cannot be located on it reliably, and the CDR3 follows TCRdb's listing. The V call is TRBV7-5, the J call TRBJ1-5; no DNA check was done on the table's D call, TRBD1. TRBV7-5 is recorded as a pseudogene. The CDR3 spans 21 amino acids, including both terminal residues. The CDR3 protein is CISVSEADPFPGGQSNQPQHF.

A single count supports this clonotype. This chain links TRBV6-1 with TRBJ2-5; a possible D gene is TRBD2 (6 bases). Trimming removed 3 bases at V and 5 bases at J, with 13 bases between. CDR3 length equals 14 residues. Per germline, CDR1 MNHNS and CDR2 SASEGT. CDR3 residues: CASSDTRGGETQYF. CDR3 DNA: TGTGCCAGCAGTGACACGCGGGGCGGGGAGACCCAGTACTTC.

This clonotype was found a few times. The chain employs TRBV20-1 and TRBJ2-5, with 11 bases that match TRBD2. This CDR3 is 15 amino acids long. V shed 1 base, J shed 5 bases, and the junction held 6 bases outside the gene matches. Germline V CDR1 and CDR2: DFQATT, SNEGSKA (reference sequence). As DNA, the CDR3 is TGCAGTGCTAGAGCACTAGCGGGAGCACGGGAGACCCAGTACTTC. Translating gives CSARALAGARETQYF.

In its sample, this clonotype was seen many times. The J gene is TRBJ2-3, the V gene TRBV12-3 or TRBV12-4; maybe TRBD2 (5 bases). CDR3 length: 12 amino acids. The CDR3 reads CASRGVQDTQYF. The CDR3 DNA is TGTGCATCTCGGGGAGTTCAAGATACGCAGTATTTT.

This clonotype appeared a few times. The chain recombines TRBV3-1 with TRBJ2-3, with a tentative D call TRBD2 (5 bases). The CDR3 extends over 12 amino acids. Germline V gene lookup returns CDR1 LGHDT and CDR2 YNNKEL (reference sequence). The V gene lost 0 bases and the J gene lost 9 bases, with 7 bases spanning the gap. The CDR3 loop is CASSQDRGTQYF. DNA for the CDR3: TGTGCCAGCAGCCAAGATCGGGGAACGCAGTATTTT.

Only a few counts were recorded for this clonotype. This chain links TRBV27 with TRBJ2-5, with 7 nucleotides matching TRBD1. After removal of 7 bases from V and 5 bases from J, the junction contained 7 bases not matched to a gene. CDR3 length equals 13 residues. Looked up from germline, CDR1 is MNHEY and CDR2 is SMNVEV (reference sequence). CDR3 sequence (DNA): TGTGCCAGCAAAGAGGGGGCAGGGGAGACCCAGTACTTC. This codes for CASKEGAGETQYF.

The table lists this clonotype with many counts. This sequence joins TRBV24-1 and TRBJ2-3; D gene ambiguous. Trimming removed 0 bases from V and 2 bases from J, with 5 bases in between. The CDR3 spans 14 residues. Per germline, CDR1 KGHDR and CDR2 SFDVKD. This chain's CDR3 is CATSDLWDTDTQYF. As DNA, the CDR3 is TGTGCCACCAGTGATTTGTGGGACACAGATACGCAGTATTTT.

This clonotype showed up just a few times. The chain links TRBV7-9 to TRBJ2-5, with D perhaps matching TRBD1 (5 bases). The ends were cut back, 5 bases at V and 0 bases at J, with 10 bases in the middle. The CDR3 is 14 amino acids. Germline-derived CDR1 and CDR2 are SEHNR and FQNEAQ (reference sequence). CDR3 nucleotide sequence: TGTGCCAGCAGCAGGGGCAGCTACCAAGAGACCCAGTACTTC. Its translation: CASSRGSYQETQYF.

This rearrangement joins TRBV6-1 to TRBJ2-7; D gene ambiguous. Germline V lookup: CDR1 MNHNS, CDR2 SASEGT. Trimming took 3 bases from V and 0 from J, leaving 9 bases between them. This CDR3 spans 14 amino acids. The CDR3 nucleotides are TGTGCCAGCAGTGATATTGTGAGCTCCTACGAGCAGTACTTC. It is translated as CASSDIVSSYEQYF.

The chain carries TRBV10-2 and TRBJ2-3; TRBD2 agrees at 13 bases. The CDR3 loop spans 22 amino acids. V dropped 0 bases and J dropped 0; count of bases not matched to a gene: 15. CDR1 WSHSY and CDR2 SAAADI come from the germline V gene. Here the CDR3 reads CASSESVPLAGGPGSSTDTQYF. CDR3 bases: TGCGCCAGCAGTGAGTCGGTCCCACTAGCGGGAGGGCCTGGGAGTAGCACAGATACGCAGTATTTT.

In its sample, this clonotype was seen a few times. The V call is TRBV11-2, the J call TRBJ2-1; TRBD1 might be the D (6 bases). This CDR3 comprises 16 residues. Trimming pared 1 base from V and 8 bases from J, leaving 18 bases between. Germline assignment: CDR1 SGHAT and CDR2 FQNNGV. The CDR3 is CASSLVGQGPSDEQFF. CDR3 coding DNA: TGTGCCAGCAGCTTAGTAGGTCAGGGGCCCTCAGATGAGCAGTTCTTC.

The table lists this clonotype with a few counts. J is TRBJ2-2 and V is TRBV27, with a weak D call TRBD2 (6 bases). V was shortened by 6 bases and J by 2 bases, with 16 bases between the two germline ends. The germline gives CDR1 MNHEY, CDR2 SMNVEV (reference sequence). The CDR3 loop spans 16 amino acids. CDR3 sequence: CASSPGTFLNTGELFF. The CDR3 DNA sequence: TGTGCCAGCAGCCCCGGGACTTTCCTAAACACCGGGGAGCTGTTTTTT.

This clonotype has more than one count but fewer than ten. The rearrangement links TRBV10-3 to TRBJ2-7; D call uncertain. The germline V gene encodes CDR1 ENHRY and CDR2 SYGVKD. Trimming cost V 0 bases and J 4 bases, with 10 bases left between them. The CDR3 runs 14 residues. CDR3 region: CAISESSSSYEQYF. The CDR3 coding sequence is TGTGCCATCAGTGAGTCTAGCTCCAGTTACGAGCAGTACTTC.

This clonotype was detected a few times. This chain connects TRBV2 to TRBJ2-2; possible D gene TRBD1, 6 bases. Germline CDR1 SNHLY, CDR2 FYNNEI. This CDR3 spans 14 amino acids. V was shortened by 7 bases and J by 4 bases, with 13 bases between the two germline ends. Written as DNA, the CDR3 is TGTGCCAGCAATCGTCAGGGGCCCACCGGGGAGCTGTTTTTT. Its protein product is CASNRQGPTGELFF.

The sample holds a few counts of this clonotype. The chain employs TRBV27 and TRBJ2-1; tentative D call: TRBD2 (6 bases). CDR1 is MNHEY and CDR2 is SMNVEV in the germline V gene (reference sequence). This CDR3 comprises 14 residues. V was pared by 3 bases and J by 8 bases, with 14 bases between. CDR3 region: CASSFGVRGYEQFF. The CDR3 DNA sequence: TGTGCCAGCAGTTTTGGAGTGCGGGGATATGAGCAGTTCTTC.

This clonotype was counted many times. The rearrangement links TRBV6-6 to TRBJ1-2, with D possibly being TRBD1 (6 bases). Germline CDR1 is MNHNY and CDR2 is SVGAGI (reference sequence). The length of the CDR3 is 12 residues. V lost 6 bases to trimming and J lost 7 bases, with 12 bases between them. As DNA, the CDR3 is TGTGCCAGCAGGGATGGGGGGCGTGGCTACACCTTC. This gives the protein CASRDGGRGYTF.

The sample holds many counts of this clonotype. J is TRBJ1-1 and V is TRBV12-3 or TRBV12-4; D might be TRBD1 (6 bases). V was cut by 10 bases and J by 1 base, with 16 bases left in between. CDR3 length equals 14 residues. The CDR3: CATTDSLPNTEAFF. In DNA form, the CDR3 reads TGTGCCACTACGGACAGCCTTCCGAACACTGAAGCTTTCTTT.

This clonotype was detected many times. CDR3: CASSRRDSFTEAFF. In nucleotides, the CDR3 is TGTGCCAGCAGCCGCCGGGACAGTTTCACTGAAGCTTTCTTT. This chain links TRBV5-5 with TRBJ1-1, with 7 bases fitting TRBD1. From germline, CDR1 is SGHKS and CDR2 YYEKEE (reference sequence). There are 14 residues in the CDR3. The trim removed 4 bases at V and 4 bases at J, leaving 7 bases unmatched.